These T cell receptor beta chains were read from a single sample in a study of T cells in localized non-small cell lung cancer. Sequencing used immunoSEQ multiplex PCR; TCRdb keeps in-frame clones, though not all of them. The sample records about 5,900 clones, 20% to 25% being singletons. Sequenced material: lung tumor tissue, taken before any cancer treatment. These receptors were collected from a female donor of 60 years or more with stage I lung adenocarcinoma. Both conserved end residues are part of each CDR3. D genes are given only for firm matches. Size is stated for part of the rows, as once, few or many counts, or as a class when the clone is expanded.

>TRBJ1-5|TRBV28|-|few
CASRNSNQPQHF
TGTGCCAGCAGAAACAGCAATCAGCCCCAGCATTTT
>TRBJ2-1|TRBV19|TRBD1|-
CARFWLTSRDRGRNEQFF
TGTGCCAGATTCTGGCTGACGAGCCGGGACAGGGGGAGGAATGAGCAGTTCTTC
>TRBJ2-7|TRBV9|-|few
CASSVVSQGVEQYF
TGTGCCAGCAGCGTAGTATCCCAGGGAGTCGAGCAGTACTTC
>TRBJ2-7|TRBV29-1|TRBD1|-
CSAGTGGSYEQYF
TGCAGCGCGGGGACAGGGGGCTCCTACGAGCAGTACTTC
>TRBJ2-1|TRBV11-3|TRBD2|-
CASSFRLAGNEQFF
TGTGCCAGCAGCTTCAGACTAGCGGGAAATGAGCAGTTCTTC
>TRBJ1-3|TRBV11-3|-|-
CASSLVDSGRENTIYF
TGTGCCAGCAGCCTGGTGGACTCAGGGAGGGAAAACACCATATATTTT
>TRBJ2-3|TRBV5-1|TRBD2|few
CASSLGLADSLDTQYF
TGCGCCAGCAGCTTGGGACTAGCGGATTCATTAGATACGCAGTATTTT
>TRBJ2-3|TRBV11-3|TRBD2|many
CASSLLLAGTNTDTQYF
TGTGCCAGCAGCTTACTCCTAGCGGGAACCAACACAGATACGCAGTATTTT
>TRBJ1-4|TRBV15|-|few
CATSRTGPLEKLFF
TGTGCCACCAGCAGGACAGGCCCGCTGGAAAAACTGTTTTTT
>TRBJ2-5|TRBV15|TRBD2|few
CATSRDSAGVGETQYF
TGTGCCACCAGCAGAGATAGCGCGGGAGTGGGGGAGACCCAGTACTTC
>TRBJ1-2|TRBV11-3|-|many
CASSLSQVFDGYTF
TGTGCCAGCAGCTTGTCACAGGTTTTCGATGGCTACACCTTC
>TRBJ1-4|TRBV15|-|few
CATSRGSRESEKLFF
TGTGCCACCAGCAGAGGGTCCAGGGAGTCTGAAAAACTGTTTTTT
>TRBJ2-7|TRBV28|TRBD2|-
CASSLPASGRYEQYF
TGTGCCAGCAGTTTACCGGCTAGCGGCCGCTACGAGCAGTACTTC
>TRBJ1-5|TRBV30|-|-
CAWSGQQYQPQHF
TGTGCCTGGAGTGGTCAGCAGTATCAGCCCCAGCATTTT
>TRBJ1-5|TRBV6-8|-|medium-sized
CASRDSNQPQHF
TGTGCCAGCCGGGACAGCAATCAGCCCCAGCATTTT
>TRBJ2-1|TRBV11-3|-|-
CASSPPSGAPTGEQFF
TGTGCCAGCAGCCCACCTTCCGGGGCCCCGACGGGCGAGCAGTTCTTC
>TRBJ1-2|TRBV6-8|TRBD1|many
CASSYDLWDRLRFNYGYTF
TGTGCCAGCAGTTACGATCTCTGGGACAGGCTTCGGTTTAACTATGGCTACACCTTC
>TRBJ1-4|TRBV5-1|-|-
CASSLGPPGVGEKLFF
TGCGCCAGCAGCTTGGGTCCCCCAGGGGTAGGTGAAAAACTGTTTTTT
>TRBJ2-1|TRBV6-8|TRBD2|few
CASSYSRVAGGLHNEQFF
TGTGCCAGCAGTTACTCGAGGGTAGCGGGAGGCCTTCATAATGAGCAGTTCTTC
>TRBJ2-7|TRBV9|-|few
CASSQTAFSYEQYF
TGTGCCAGCAGCCAGACAGCCTTCTCCTACGAGCAGTACTTC
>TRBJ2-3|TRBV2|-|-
CASTGERGTDTQYF
TGTGCCAGCACCGGGGAGCGGGGCACAGATACGCAGTATTTT
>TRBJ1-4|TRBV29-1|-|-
CSVAPGPEKLFF
TGCAGCGTCGCGCCAGGGCCCGAAAAACTGTTTTTT
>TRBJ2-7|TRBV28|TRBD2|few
CAGGTSDYEQYF
TGTGCCGGTGGGACTAGCGACTACGAGCAGTACTTC
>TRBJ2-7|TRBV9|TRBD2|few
CASSRPAGGTYEQYF
TGTGCCAGCAGTCGCCCGGCGGGAGGGACCTACGAGCAGTACTTC
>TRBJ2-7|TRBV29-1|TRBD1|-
CSASTGFYEQYF
TGCAGCGCGTCGACAGGGTTTTACGAGCAGTACTTC
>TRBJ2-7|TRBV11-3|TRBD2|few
CASSFSASGRGTYEQYF
TGTGCCAGCAGCTTCTCGGCTAGCGGGAGAGGCACCTACGAGCAGTACTTC
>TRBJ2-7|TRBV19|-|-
CASSPEGYEQYF
TGTGCCAGTAGTCCAGAGGGATACGAGCAGTACTTC
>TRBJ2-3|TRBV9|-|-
CASSVWGTEGTDTQYF
TGTGCCAGCAGCGTATGGGGGACTGAGGGCACAGATACGCAGTATTTT
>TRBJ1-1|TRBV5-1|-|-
CASRTTWRGNTEAFF
TGCGCCAGCAGGACGACGTGGAGGGGAAACACTGAAGCTTTCTTT
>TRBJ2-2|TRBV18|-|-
CASSPPGRTTGELFF
TGTGCCAGCTCACCACCGGGTCGGACAACCGGGGAGCTGTTTTTT
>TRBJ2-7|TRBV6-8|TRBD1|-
CASSVRQGNLLYEQYF
TGTGCCAGCAGTGTACGACAGGGGAACCTGCTCTACGAGCAGTACTTC
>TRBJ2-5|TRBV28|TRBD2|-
CASRLAGGSETQYF
TGTGCCAGCAGGCTAGCGGGAGGGAGTGAGACCCAGTACTTC
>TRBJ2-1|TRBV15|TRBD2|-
CATSREGLAGGGNEQFF
TGTGCCACCAGCAGAGAAGGACTAGCGGGAGGAGGGAATGAGCAGTTCTTC
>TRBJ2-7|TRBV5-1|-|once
CASSLMYGGTYEQYF
TGCGCCAGCAGCTTGATGTACGGGGGAACCTACGAGCAGTACTTC
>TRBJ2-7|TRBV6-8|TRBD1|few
CAIRGQGAAYEQYF
TGTGCCATCAGGGGACAGGGGGCCGCCTACGAGCAGTACTTC
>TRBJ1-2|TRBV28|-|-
CASSFSTEIYYGYTF
TGTGCCAGCAGTTTTTCGACAGAAATTTACTATGGCTACACCTTC
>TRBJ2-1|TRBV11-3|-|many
CASSLGGGRALDEQFF
TGTGCCAGCAGCTTAGGAGGGGGGAGGGCCCTCGATGAGCAGTTCTTC
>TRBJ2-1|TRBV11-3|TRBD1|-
CASSSGTGSYNEQFF
TGTGCCAGCAGCTCCGGGACAGGGTCCTACAATGAGCAGTTCTTC
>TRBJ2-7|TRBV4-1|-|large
CASSQEQGPLSYEQYF
TGCGCCAGCAGCCAAGAGCAGGGGCCCCTCTCCTACGAGCAGTACTTC
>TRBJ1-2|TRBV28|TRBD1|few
CASTATWGNGTDRYGYTF
TGTGCCAGCACCGCAACTTGGGGCAACGGGACAGATCGCTATGGCTACACCTTC
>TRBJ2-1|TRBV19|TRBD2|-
CASSRASGSLFNEQFF
TGTGCCAGTAGTAGGGCTAGCGGGAGTCTTTTTAATGAGCAGTTCTTC
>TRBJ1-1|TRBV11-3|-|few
CASSWEGYLNTEAFF
TGTGCCAGCAGCTGGGAGGGATACCTGAACACTGAAGCTTTCTTT
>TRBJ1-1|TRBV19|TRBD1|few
CASSRDSRARAFF
TGTGCCAGTAGTCGGGACAGCCGGGCGCGGGCTTTCTTT
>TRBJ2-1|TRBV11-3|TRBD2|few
CASSPRTSGINEQFF
TGTGCCAGCAGCCCCCGGACTAGCGGGATCAATGAGCAGTTCTTC
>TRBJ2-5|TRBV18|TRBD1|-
CASSLTGAQETQYF
TGTGCCAGCTCACTGACAGGGGCCCAAGAGACCCAGTACTTC
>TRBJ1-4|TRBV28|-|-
CASSLFLGATNEKLFF
TGTGCCAGCAGTTTATTCTTAGGCGCAACTAATGAAAAACTGTTTTTT
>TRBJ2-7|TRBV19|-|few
CASSSGAAGFEQYF
TGTGCCAGTAGTTCTGGGGCAGCAGGGTTCGAGCAGTACTTC
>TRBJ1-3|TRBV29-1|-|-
CSVIPTIHSGNTIYF
TGCAGCGTCATACCAACAATACACTCTGGAAACACCATATATTTT
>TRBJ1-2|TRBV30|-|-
CAWSRAGEYGYTF
TGTGCCTGGAGTAGGGCAGGGGAGTATGGCTACACCTTC
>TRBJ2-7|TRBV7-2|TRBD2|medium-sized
CASSKREDYEQYF
TGTGCCAGCAGCAAGCGGGAGGACTACGAGCAGTACTTC
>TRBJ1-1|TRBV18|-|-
CASSADSNTEAFF
TGTGCCAGCTCAGCGGACAGTAACACTGAAGCTTTCTTT
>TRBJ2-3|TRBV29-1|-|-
CSAEFGTDTQYF
TGCAGCGCAGAGTTTGGCACAGATACGCAGTATTTT
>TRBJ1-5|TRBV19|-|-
CASSIGNNQPQHF
TGTGCCAGTAGTATAGGGAATAATCAGCCCCAGCATTTT
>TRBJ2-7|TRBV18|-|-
CASSPRNGGDYEQYF
TGTGCCAGCTCACCACGAAACGGCGGGGACTACGAGCAGTACTTC
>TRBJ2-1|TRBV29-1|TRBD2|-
CSVGQGGNEQFF
TGCAGCGTTGGGCAGGGAGGGAATGAGCAGTTCTTC